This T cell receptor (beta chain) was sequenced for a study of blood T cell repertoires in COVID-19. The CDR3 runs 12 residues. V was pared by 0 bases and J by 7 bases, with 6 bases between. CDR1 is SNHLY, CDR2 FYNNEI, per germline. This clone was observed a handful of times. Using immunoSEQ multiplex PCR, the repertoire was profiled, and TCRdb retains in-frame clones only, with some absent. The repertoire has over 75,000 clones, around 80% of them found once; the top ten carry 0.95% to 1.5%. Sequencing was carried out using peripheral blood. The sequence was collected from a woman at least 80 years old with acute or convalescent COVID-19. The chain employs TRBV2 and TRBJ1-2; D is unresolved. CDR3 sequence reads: CASSEARPGYTF. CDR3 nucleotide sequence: TGTGCCAGCAGTGAAGCGAGGCCTGGCTACACCTTC.